A selection of T cell receptor beta chains follows, all from one sample in a study of radiation and T cells in renal cell carcinoma. This table comes from immunoSEQ multiplex PCR, and its TCRdb copy is limited to in-frame clones, with some not included. The table lists 150,000 or so clones, 88% of them singletons. Material: blood, obtained from a patient whose treatment included radiotherapy and nephrectomy. The source is a woman in her 70s with renal cell carcinoma. The CDR3 runs from the conserved cysteine through the conserved F or W. A D gene is named only where the DNA matches it firmly. Clone size, where shown, is once, few, many, or a class for clones that have expanded.

d_gene | j_gene | abundance | v_gene | CDR3nt | CDR3aa
NA | TRBJ1-4 | once | TRBV7-9 | TGTGCCAGCAGCTCAGGGGAGGGATCTGAAAAACTGTTTTTT | CASSSGEGSEKLFF
NA | TRBJ2-7 | few | TRBV6-1 | TGTGCCAGCAGGAGGGATCCCTACGAGCAGTACTTC | CASRRDPYEQYF
TRBD1 | TRBJ1-1 | NA | TRBV19 | TGTGCCAGTAGTTCGCGAGGGGGCAAAATACTGAACACTGAAGCTTTCTTT | CASSSRGGKILNTEAFF
TRBD1 | TRBJ1-2 | few | TRBV5-4 | TGTGCCAGCGGAATACAGGGGAGTAATGGCTACACCTTC | CASGIQGSNGYTF
TRBD1 | TRBJ1-1 | NA | TRBV5-1 | TGCGCCAGCAGTCAGGGGGGCCAGAACACTGAAGCTTTCTTT | CASSQGGQNTEAFF
TRBD2 | TRBJ2-3 | NA | TRBV11-2 | TGTGCCAGCAGCTGGACTAGCGGGGGAACAGATACGCAGTATTTT | CASSWTSGGTDTQYF
NA | TRBJ1-4 | NA | TRBV6-7 | TGTGCCAGCACCCTACCACCCGGGACCCCTGAAAAACTGTTTTTT | CASTLPPGTPEKLFF
TRBD1 | TRBJ1-5 | NA | TRBV5-4 | TGTGCCAGCTCAGATCAACAGGGGAATCAGCCCCAGCATTTT | CASSDQQGNQPQHF
NA | TRBJ2-5 | NA | TRBV19 | TGTGCCAGTAGTATAGGGAACCAAGAGACCCAGTACTTC | CASSIGNQETQYF
NA | TRBJ2-1 | NA | TRBV5-1 | TGCGCCAGCAGCTCGCCTAACATACGCTCCTACAATGAGCAGTTCTTC | CASSSPNIRSYNEQFF
NA | TRBJ2-5 | NA | TRBV5-6 | TGTGCCAGCAGCTCTGGGTCGGCACAAGAGACCCAGTACTTC | CASSSGSAQETQYF
NA | TRBJ1-3 | NA | TRBV10-3 | TGTGCCATCACTCCCCTTAACTCTGGAAACACCATATATTTT | CAITPLNSGNTIYF
TRBD2 | TRBJ2-5 | NA | TRBV5-1 | TGCGCCAGCAGCTTGGGGGCTAGCGGGGGGACCGTAGAGACCCAGTACTTC | CASSLGASGGTVETQYF
NA | TRBJ2-1 | few | TRBV4-2 | TGTGCCAGCAGCCACTCCCCGGTGGCGGATGAGCAGTTCTTC | CASSHSPVADEQFF
TRBD1 | TRBJ1-2 | NA | TRBV5-3 | TGTGCCAGCAGCTTAGGACAGGCTAACTATGGCTACACCTTC | CASSLGQANYGYTF
TRBD2 | TRBJ2-5 | NA | TRBV7-9 | TGTGCCAGCAGCTTGGGACTAGCGGGGCAAGAGACCCAGTACTTC | CASSLGLAGQETQYF
TRBD1 | TRBJ2-2 | NA | TRBV19 | TGTGCCAGTACCCGACAGGGCACGAACACCGGGGAGCTGTTTTTT | CASTRQGTNTGELFF
NA | TRBJ2-1 | NA | TRBV9 | TGTGCCAGCAGCCCTGTAGGGGGGGTGTCCTACAATGAGCAGTTCTTC | CASSPVGGVSYNEQFF
NA | TRBJ2-5 | NA | TRBV7-6 | TGTGCCAGCAGCTTAGTACAGGGACGTCAAGAGACCCAGTACTTC | CASSLVQGRQETQYF
TRBD2 | TRBJ2-1 | NA | TRBV5-4 | TGTGCCAGCAGTACTAGCGGGGGGTACAATGAGCAGTTCTTC | CASSTSGGYNEQFF
NA | TRBJ1-1 | NA | TRBV15 | TGTGCCACCAGCAGGGGACTTATAACTGAAGCTTTCTTT | CATSRGLITEAFF
NA | TRBJ1-4 | NA | TRBV7-6 | TGTGCCAGCAGCTCAGGCCCGGGGCTATCTAATGAAAAACTGTTTTTT | CASSSGPGLSNEKLFF
TRBD1 | TRBJ2-5 | NA | TRBV18 | TGTGCCAGCTCACCCAGTCAGGGGGCATACGAGACCCAGTACTTC | CASSPSQGAYETQYF
NA | TRBJ1-5 | NA | TRBV4-2 | TGTGCCAGCAGCCAAGGGACAGGCAATCAGCCCCAGCATTTT | CASSQGTGNQPQHF
TRBD2 | TRBJ2-3 | NA | TRBV5-1 | TGCGCCAGCAGAGAGCGGGGGGGCCAAGATACGCAGTATTTT | CASRERGGQDTQYF
NA | TRBJ2-1 | once | TRBV2 | TGTGCCAGCAGCGTCAGGACTGGCTACAATGAGCAGTTCTTC | CASSVRTGYNEQFF
TRBD2 | TRBJ2-5 | NA | TRBV9 | TGTGCCAGCAGCCCCGGTAGAAGCGGGGCCGAGACCCAGTACTTC | CASSPGRSGAETQYF
NA | TRBJ1-5 | NA | TRBV19 | TGTGCCAGTAGTATCCCCGTCAATCAGCCCCAGCATTTT | CASSIPVNQPQHF
NA | TRBJ1-2 | NA | TRBV9 | TGTGCCAGCAGCGTAGTGGGAATCGACCCCTATGGCTACACCTTC | CASSVVGIDPYGYTF
TRBD1 | TRBJ2-6 | NA | TRBV11-1 | TGTGCCAGCAGCTTGTCCCAGGGGGCTGCGGGGGCCAACGTCCTGACTTTC | CASSLSQGAAGANVLTF
NA | TRBJ1-3 | NA | TRBV18 | TGTGCCAGCTGCAGGGTAACTGGAAACACCATATATTTT | CASCRVTGNTIYF
NA | TRBJ2-7 | NA | TRBV7-9 | TGTGCCAGCAGCTCCACTACCGGCCGGGCCTACGAGCAGTACTTC | CASSSTTGRAYEQYF
NA | TRBJ1-6 | NA | TRBV11-2 | TGTGCCAGCAGCTTGAGACAGGCCAGGAGCTCCTATAATTCACCCCTCCACTTT | CASSLRQARSSYNSPLHF
TRBD2 | TRBJ2-5 | NA | TRBV7-3 | TGTGCCAGCAGCTCAAGGGGTCTAGCGGGGGGCGAGACCCAGTACTTC | CASSSRGLAGGETQYF
TRBD1 | TRBJ2-1 | NA | TRBV5-1 | TGCGCCAGCAGCCCTAATACCGGGACAGGGAGATACAATGAGCAGTTCTTC | CASSPNTGTGRYNEQFF
NA | TRBJ2-7 | NA | TRBV30 | TGTGCCTGGCCCCCCTCCGGGCAGAGCTACGAGCAGTACTTC | CAWPPSGQSYEQYF
NA | TRBJ1-3 | NA | TRBV30 | TGTGCCTGGAGTGCGGGTAATATGGGAAACACCATATATTTT | CAWSAGNMGNTIYF
TRBD1 | TRBJ2-3 | NA | TRBV5-1 | TGCGCCAGCAGCTCGGGACAGGGAGCAGATACGCAGTATTTT | CASSSGQGADTQYF
NA | TRBJ1-6 | NA | TRBV7-8 | TGTGCCAGCAGCCCCCAAGGGAATTCACCCCTCCACTTT | CASSPQGNSPLHF
NA | TRBJ1-1 | NA | TRBV4-3 | TGCGCCAGCAGCCAAGGGGGATCGGCCCAACAAGCTTTCTTT | CASSQGGSAQQAFF
TRBD1 | TRBJ2-3 | once | TRBV29-1 | TGCAGCGTTGTTGGGGACAGGAGCAAAGATACGCAGTATTTT | CSVVGDRSKDTQYF
NA | TRBJ1-1 | NA | TRBV6-1 | TGTGCCAGCAGTAGGGGGTTGAACACTGAAGCTTTCTTT | CASSRGLNTEAFF
NA | TRBJ1-1 | NA | TRBV2 | TGTGCCAGCAGCGAATTGACAATGAACACTGAAGCTTTCTTT | CASSELTMNTEAFF
TRBD2 | TRBJ2-2 | NA | TRBV7-2 | TGTGCCAGCAGCTCCCGCGGGGGGGCTGATACCGGGGAGCTGTTTTTT | CASSSRGGADTGELFF
TRBD1 | TRBJ2-5 | NA | TRBV5-1 | TGCGCCAGCAGCTTCGACCAGGGGGTAAAGACCCAGTACTTC | CASSFDQGVKTQYF
NA | TRBJ1-1 | NA | TRBV19 | TGTGCCAGTAGTATTCTTAGCAGGAACACTGAAGCTTTCTTT | CASSILSRNTEAFF
NA | TRBJ1-2 | NA | TRBV19 | TGTGCCAGTAGATCCGGGCACCCAGGCCCCTATGGCTACACCTTC | CASRSGHPGPYGYTF
TRBD2 | TRBJ2-7 | NA | TRBV5-1 | TGCGCCAGCAGCTTGTCTAGCGGGGGTATATCCTACGAGCAGTACTTC | CASSLSSGGISYEQYF
NA | TRBJ2-3 | NA | TRBV7-2 | TGTGCCAGCAGCTTATCCGGGGGCACAGATACGCAGTATTTT | CASSLSGGTDTQYF
NA | TRBJ2-3 | NA | TRBV11-1 | TGTGCCAGCAGCTTAGTTATTAGAGATACGCAGTATTTT | CASSLVIRDTQYF